The TCR beta chain under discussion was sequenced for a study of cytomegalovirus exposure and HLA in healthy donors. Study-level findings and limits: Later analysis indicated greater clonal expansion among HLA-associated TCR beta chains than among equally common other chains.

On this clone: Its target is unknown.

The trim removed 5 bases at V and 4 bases at J, leaving 2 bases unmatched. The CDR3 is 14 amino acids. Germline V gene sequence: CDR1 KGHSH, CDR2 LQKENI. Both 60 Vbeta primers and 13 Jbeta primers went into the PCR. Generated by immunoSEQ multiplex PCR, the TCRdb table keeps only in-frame clones and is missing some. The sample shows 210,000 or so clones, around 88% of them seen only once. The receptor comes from a woman aged 18 to 35 in good health and CMV-seronegative. V is TRBV18 and J is TRBJ1-4; TRBD1 aligns across 9 bases. Sequenced: PBMCs. The CDR3 region has the DNA TGTGCCAGCTCATGGACAGGGGATAATGAAAAACTGTTTTTT. Protein product: CASSWTGDNEKLFF.